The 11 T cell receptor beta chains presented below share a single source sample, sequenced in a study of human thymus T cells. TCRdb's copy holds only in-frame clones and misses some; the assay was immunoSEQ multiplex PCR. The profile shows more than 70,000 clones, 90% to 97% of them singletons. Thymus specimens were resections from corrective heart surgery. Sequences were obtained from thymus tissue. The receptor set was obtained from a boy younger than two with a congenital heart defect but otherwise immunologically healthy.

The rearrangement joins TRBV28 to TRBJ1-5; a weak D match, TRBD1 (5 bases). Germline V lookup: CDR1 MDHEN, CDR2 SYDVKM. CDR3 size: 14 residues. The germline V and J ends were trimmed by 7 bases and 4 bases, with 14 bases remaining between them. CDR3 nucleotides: TGTGCCAGCACCACGCCGGGGCCAAATCAGCCCCAGCATTTT. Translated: CASTTPGPNQPQHF.

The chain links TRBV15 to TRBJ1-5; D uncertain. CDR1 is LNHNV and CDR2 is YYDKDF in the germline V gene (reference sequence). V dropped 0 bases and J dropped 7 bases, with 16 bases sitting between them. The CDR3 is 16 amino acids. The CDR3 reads CATSRESLLGMQPQHF. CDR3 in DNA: TGTGCCACCAGCAGAGAATCACTTCTTGGGATGCAGCCCCAGCATTTT.

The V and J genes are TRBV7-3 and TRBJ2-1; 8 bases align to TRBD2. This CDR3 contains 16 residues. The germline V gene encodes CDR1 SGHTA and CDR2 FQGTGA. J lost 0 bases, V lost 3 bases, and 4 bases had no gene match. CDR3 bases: TGTGCCAGCAGCTTCAAGCGGGGGAGCTCCTACAATGAGCAGTTCTTC. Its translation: CASSFKRGSSYNEQFF.

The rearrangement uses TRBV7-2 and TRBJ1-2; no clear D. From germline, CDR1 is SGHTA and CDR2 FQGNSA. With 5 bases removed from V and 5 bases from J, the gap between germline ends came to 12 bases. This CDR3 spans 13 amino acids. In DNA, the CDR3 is TGTGCCAGCAGCCTTGAGAGATCGTATGGCTACACCTTC. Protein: CASSLERSYGYTF.

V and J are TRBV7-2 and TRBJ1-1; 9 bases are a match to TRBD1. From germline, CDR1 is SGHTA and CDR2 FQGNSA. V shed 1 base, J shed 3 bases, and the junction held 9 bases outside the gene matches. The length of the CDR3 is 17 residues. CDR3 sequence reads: CASSLGGDRVLYTEAFF. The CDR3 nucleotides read TGTGCCAGCAGCTTAGGGGGGGACAGGGTTCTCTACACTGAAGCTTTCTTT.

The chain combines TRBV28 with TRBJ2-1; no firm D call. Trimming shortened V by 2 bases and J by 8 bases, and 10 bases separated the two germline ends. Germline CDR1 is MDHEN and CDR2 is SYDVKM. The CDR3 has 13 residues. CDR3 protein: CASSLDIRDEQFF. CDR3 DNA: TGTGCCAGCAGTTTAGATATTCGGGATGAGCAGTTCTTC.

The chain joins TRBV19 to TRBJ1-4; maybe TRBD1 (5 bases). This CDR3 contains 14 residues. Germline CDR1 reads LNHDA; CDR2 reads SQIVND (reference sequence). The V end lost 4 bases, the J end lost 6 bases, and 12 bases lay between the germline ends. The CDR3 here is CASSTRDLYEKLFF. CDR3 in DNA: TGTGCCAGTAGTACCCGGGACTTGTATGAAAAACTGTTTTTT.

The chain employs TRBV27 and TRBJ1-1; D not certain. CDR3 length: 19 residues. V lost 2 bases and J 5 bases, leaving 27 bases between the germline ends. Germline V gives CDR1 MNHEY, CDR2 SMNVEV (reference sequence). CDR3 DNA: TGTGCCAGCAGTTTAGAAGTCCCCCCGGAAGGGCACGATTGTACTGAAGCTTTCTTT. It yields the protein CASSLEVPPEGHDCTEAFF.

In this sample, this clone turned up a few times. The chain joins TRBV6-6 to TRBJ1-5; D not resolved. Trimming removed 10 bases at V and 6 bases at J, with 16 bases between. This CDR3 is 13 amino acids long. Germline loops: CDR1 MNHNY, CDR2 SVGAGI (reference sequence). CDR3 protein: CATRGSSTQPQHF. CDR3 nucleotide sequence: TGTGCCACCCGAGGTTCCTCAACTCAGCCCCAGCATTTT.

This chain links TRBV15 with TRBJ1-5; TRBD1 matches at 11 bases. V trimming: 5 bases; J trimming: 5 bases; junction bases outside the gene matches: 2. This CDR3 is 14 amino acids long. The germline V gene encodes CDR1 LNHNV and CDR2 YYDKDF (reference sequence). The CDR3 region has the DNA TGTGCCACCAGCTCGGGACAGGGGGATCAGCCCCAGCATTTT. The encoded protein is CATSSGQGDQPQHF.

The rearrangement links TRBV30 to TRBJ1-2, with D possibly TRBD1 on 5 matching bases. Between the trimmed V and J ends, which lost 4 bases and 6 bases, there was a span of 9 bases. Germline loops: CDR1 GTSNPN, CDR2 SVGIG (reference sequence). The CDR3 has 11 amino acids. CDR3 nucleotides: TGTGCCTGGACCGGGACGGATGGCTACACCTTC. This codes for CAWTGTDGYTF.